These 18 T cell receptor beta chains were sequenced from one sample in a study of T cell repertoires in cytomegalovirus infection. TCRdb redid the calling of the reads with MiXCR, one entry per CDR3 protein. The table shows roughly 320,000 distinct CDR3 sequences, with over 7.5% occurring only once. Sequencing was carried out using PBMCs. The receptors shown here come from a human donor in good health (CMV status not recorded). Some clones in this sample may be carry-over from other donors' samples.

In this sample, this clonotype turned up a few times. This chain connects TRBV4-1 to TRBJ2-7; 7 bases fit TRBD2. The CDR3 sequence is 17 residues long. The V gene's germline CDR1 is MGHRA and CDR2 YSYEKL. J was trimmed by 0 bases and V by 1 base; bases with no gene match: 9. The CDR3 nucleotides are TGCGCCAGCAGCCAAGCGGCGGGAGCTCTCAACTCCTACGAGCAGTACTTC. Translation: CASSQAAGALNSYEQYF.

The rearrangement links TRBV10-3 to TRBJ2-1; 7 bases agree with TRBD2. CDR1 and CDR2 from the germline V gene are ENHRY and SYGVKD. The CDR3 loop spans 16 amino acids. Trimming removed 9 bases from V and 2 bases from J; junction bases left unmatched: 13. The CDR3 nucleotides are TGTGCCATGGGGGGGGGGGTAGCGCACCCCTACAATGAGCAGTTCTTC. As protein: CAMGGGVAHPYNEQFF.

This clonotype has ten or more counts. This chain uses TRBV7-2 with TRBJ2-5; D is unresolved. The CDR3 contains 15 residues. Germline V CDR1 and CDR2: SGHTA, FQGNSA. With 6 bases removed from V and 4 bases from J, the gap between germline ends came to 18 bases. As DNA, the CDR3 is TGTGCCAGCAGACCAGAATTTCGCCCCTCAGAGACCCAGTACTTC. Translating it yields CASRPEFRPSETQYF.

This clonotype was seen repeatedly, ten times or more. This chain links TRBV7-2 with TRBJ2-2; 11 nucleotides agree with TRBD2. The V segment lost 5 bases and the J segment 6 bases; nucleotides outside the gene matches: 11. Germline loops: CDR1 SGHTA, CDR2 FQGNSA. The CDR3 runs 17 residues. Written as DNA, the CDR3 is TGTGCCAGCAGCCCCCAGGCTAGCGGGGGGCCGTCCGGGGAGCTGTTTTTT. It codes for CASSPQASGGPSGELFF.

CDR3: CASSPGRTGETFLNTEAFF. The CDR3, as DNA: TGTGCCAGCAGCCCAGGTCGGACAGGAGAAACCTTTTTGAACACTGAAGCTTTCTTT. The gene calls are TRBV9 and TRBJ1-1, with 7 positions matching TRBD1. The CDR3 is 19 amino acids. Trimming at V came to 4 bases and at J to 0 bases, leaving 18 bases not matched to a gene. Germline V gene data show CDR1 as SGDLS and CDR2 as YYNGEE.

The chain joins TRBV27 to TRBJ2-3, with unresolved D. V lost 4 bases and J 6 bases, leaving 14 bases between the germline ends. Looked up from germline, CDR1 is MNHEY and CDR2 is SMNVEV (reference sequence). This CDR3 region has 14 residues. This chain's CDR3 is CASSSSEWFDTQYF. The CDR3, as DNA: TGTGCCAGCAGTTCCTCCGAGTGGTTCGATACGCAGTATTTT.

The rearrangement links TRBV5-1 to TRBJ1-4; no definite D call. V lost 4 bases to trimming and J lost 0 bases, with 16 bases between them. Germline CDR1 reads SGHRS; CDR2 reads YFSETQ. The CDR3 runs to 17 residues. This CDR3 reads CASSPVMGSATNEKLFF. The DNA of the CDR3 is TGCGCCAGCAGCCCCGTGATGGGCAGCGCAACTAATGAAAAACTGTTTTTT.

The CDR3 reads CASVNRVTYEQYF. CDR3 DNA: TGTGCCAGCGTCAACAGGGTCACCTACGAGCAGTACTTC. The chain carries TRBV28 and TRBJ2-7; D might be TRBD1 (6 bases). The V gene's germline CDR1 is MDHEN and CDR2 SYDVKM. CDR3 length equals 13 residues. The V end was cut by 8 bases, the J end by 2 bases, with 13 bases between.

This clonotype was seen many times. V is TRBV7-3 and J is TRBJ2-5, with 9 bases identical to TRBD2. The ends lost 5 bases at V and 4 bases at J; junction bases unmatched: 5. The CDR3 has 14 residues. Germline lookup yields CDR1 SGHTA and CDR2 FQGTGA. CDR3 nucleotide sequence: TGTGCCAGCAGCATTAGCGGGGGAGGAGAGACCCAGTACTTC. It encodes CASSISGGGETQYF.

This clonotype came up many times. The chain combines TRBV29-1 with TRBJ1-1, with TRBD1 matching 7 bases. Germline V gene lookup returns CDR1 SQVTM and CDR2 ANQGSEA. The CDR3 extends over 12 amino acids. Trimming at V came to 3 bases and at J to 6 bases, leaving 4 bases not matched to a gene. CDR3 region: CSVEAGGSEAFF. The DNA of the CDR3 is TGCAGCGTTGAGGCAGGGGGTTCTGAAGCTTTCTTT.

This clonotype occurred many times. This sequence joins TRBV19 and TRBJ1-1; the match to TRBD1 covers 7 bases. The CDR3 has 14 amino acids. Germline V gene sequence: CDR1 LNHDA, CDR2 SQIVND (reference sequence). The V segment lost 5 bases and the J segment 7 bases; nucleotides outside the gene matches: 10. In nucleotides, the CDR3 is TGTGCCAGTAGTTGGGGACAGAAAACTGATGAAGCTTTCTTT. This translates into CASSWGQKTDEAFF.

This chain connects TRBV7-2 to TRBJ1-3; D is undetermined. CDR3 length: 13 amino acids. Germline assignment: CDR1 SGHTA and CDR2 FQGNSA. Trimming pared 5 bases from V and 5 bases from J, leaving 10 bases between. The CDR3 is CASSGLDRNTIYF. The CDR3 DNA follows: TGTGCCAGCAGCGGATTAGACCGAAACACCATATATTTT. Drawing the rest from reference TRBV7-2 and TRBJ1-3, the complete variable domain is GAGVSQSPSNKVTEKGKDVELRCDPISGHTALYWYRQSLGQGLEFLIYFQGNSAPDKSGLPSDRFSAERTGGSVSTLTIQRTQQEDSAVYLCASSGLDRNTIYFGEGSWLTVV.

The chain employs TRBV30 and TRBJ1-3, with D unclear. The germline V gene has CDR1 GTSNPN and CDR2 SVGIG (reference sequence). The CDR3 runs 15 residues. Trimming cost V 0 bases and J 0 bases, with 9 bases left between them. This CDR3 reads CAWSVNVVSGNTIYF. Written as DNA, the CDR3 is TGTGCCTGGAGTGTAAACGTTGTCTCTGGAAACACCATATATTTT.

For this clonotype: A junction boundary mismatches the germline segment, possibly from a read error. The chain couples TRBV4-1 to TRBJ2-3; TRBD2 matches 7 bases. The CDR3 length is 16 residues. Germline V CDR1 and CDR2: MGHRA, YSYEKL. The CDR3 loop reads CASSQTGTTPSDTQYF. The CDR3 region has the DNA TGTGCCAGCAGCCAAACCGGGACTACTCCATCAGATACGCAGTATTTT.

Many counts were recorded for this clonotype. This chain joins TRBV6-1 and TRBJ2-1; 12 bases are a match to TRBD2. V lost 6 bases and J lost 4; bases outside the gene matches: 7. CDR1 and CDR2 (germline): MNHNS, SASEGT. The CDR3 sequence is 16 residues long. CDR3 sequence reads: CASSPTSGGPYNEQFF. CDR3 DNA sequence: TGTGCCAGCAGCCCTACTAGCGGGGGGCCTTACAATGAGCAGTTCTTC.

This clonotype was counted ten times or more. The V and J genes are TRBV7-2 and TRBJ2-3; TRBD2 matches 9 bases. Germline CDR1 reads SGHTA; CDR2 reads FQGNSA. CDR3 size: 16 residues. With V trimmed by 1 base and J by 9 bases, 11 bases remained unmatched. CDR3 residues: CASSLDSGRSTGTQYF. CDR3 coding DNA: TGTGCCAGCAGCTTAGATAGCGGGAGATCCACAGGGACGCAGTATTTT.

The rearrangement links TRBV6-1 to TRBJ2-7, with D possibly matching TRBD2 (5 bases). This CDR3 is 11 amino acids long. Germline V lookup: CDR1 MNHNS, CDR2 SASEGT. V dropped 5 bases and J dropped 5 bases, with 7 bases sitting between them. The CDR3 sequence: CASSSEDEQYF. CDR3 coding DNA: TGTGCCAGCAGTTCGGAGGACGAGCAGTACTTC.

This clonotype has at least ten counts. This chain uses TRBV6-7 with TRBJ2-7, with D possibly matching TRBD1 (5 bases). TRBV6-7 is filed as an ORF, its function uncertain. V lost 8 bases and J 6 bases, leaving 23 bases between the germline ends. This CDR3 spans 15 amino acids. CDR3 region: CASRPPTEISPEQYF. The DNA for the CDR3 is TGTGCCAGCCGACCTCCGACAGAGATTAGCCCCGAGCAGTACTTC.